Below, one T cell receptor (beta chain) is given with its context. Its antigen remains unidentified. This entry is derived from a study of T cell repertoires in cytomegalovirus infection. Each CDR3 protein gets one entry after TCRdb re-called the reads with MiXCR. The sample has hundreds of thousands of distinct CDR3 sequences; 25% to 35% are singletons. The V gene lost 7 bases and the J gene lost 8 bases, with 17 bases spanning the gap. The CDR3 is 13 amino acids. The germline V gene has CDR1 MNHNS and CDR2 SASEGT. This material consisted of cultured PBMCs, taken from culture after CMV antigen stimulation. The genes are TRBV6-1 and TRBJ1-2, with D perhaps matching TRBD1 (6 bases). The receptor comes from a human donor in good health (CMV status not recorded). Some clones in this sample may be carry-over from other donors' samples. The CDR3 DNA is TGTGCCAGCAAACTCAGGGGATCTACGGGCTACACCTTC. Translation: CASKLRGSTGYTF.